The present TCR beta chain was sequenced within a study of blood T cell repertoires in COVID-19. Study-level background: PBMCs, B-cell-depleted T cells, or T cells were the source of the cDNA or gDNA that made up the material.

Only in-frame clones appear in the TCRdb table, and some are missing; sequencing was by immunoSEQ multiplex PCR. The sample gives roughly 300,000 clones, around 86% of which show up once; 10% to 15% is in the top ten. Specimen: peripheral blood. The receptor comes from a human donor in a cohort sampled during active COVID-19.

The CDR3 DNA follows: TGTGCCACCAGCCCGGACAGGGGGAGTTTTTCACCCCTCCACTTT. This translates into CATSPDRGSFSPLHF. J is TRBJ1-6 and V is TRBV15; TRBD1 agrees at 10 bases. CDR1 is LNHNV and CDR2 is YYDKDF in the germline V gene (reference sequence). The CDR3 consists of 15 residues. The J segment lost 9 bases and the V segment lost 5 bases, leaving 7 bases of the junction unmatched.